This T cell receptor beta chain was sequenced in a study of blood T cell repertoires in COVID-19. Study-wide context: Both acute and convalescent COVID-19 samples were obtained from the United States, Italy and Spain. Sources were T cells, B-cell-depleted T cells, or PBMCs; the material itself was cDNA or gDNA.

How the authors handled the data: Quantification of nucleated cells was approximated via reference gene primer amplification. TCRdb's copy holds only in-frame clones and misses some; the assay was immunoSEQ multiplex PCR. V, J and clone size were drawn from that table, and D and trimming were deduced from the DNA. The sample records about 250,000 clones, approximately 90% being singletons. The CDR3 has 14 amino acids. Germline V CDR1 and CDR2: SGHDT, YYEEEE. Trimming left V 4 bases short and J 5 bases short, with 15 bases between. The specimen sequenced was peripheral blood. V gene TRBV5-6 combines with J gene TRBJ1-2; D may be TRBD1 (6 bases). The clonotype comes from a man aged 25-45 years with acute or convalescent COVID-19. CDR3 in amino acids: CASSPFTGSYGYTF. The CDR3 DNA is TGTGCCAGCAGCCCGTTTACAGGGTCATATGGCTACACCTTC.